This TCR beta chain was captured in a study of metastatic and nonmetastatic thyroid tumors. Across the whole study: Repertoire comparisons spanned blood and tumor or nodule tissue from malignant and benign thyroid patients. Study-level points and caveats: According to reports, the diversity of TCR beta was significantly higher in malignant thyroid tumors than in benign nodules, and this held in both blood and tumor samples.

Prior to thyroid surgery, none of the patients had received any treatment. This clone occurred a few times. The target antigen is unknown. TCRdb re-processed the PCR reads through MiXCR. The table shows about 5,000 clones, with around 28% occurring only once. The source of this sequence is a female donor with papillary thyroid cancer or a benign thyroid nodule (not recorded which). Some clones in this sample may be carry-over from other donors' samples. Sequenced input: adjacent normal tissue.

CDR3 coding DNA: TGTGCCAGCAGTGCCGGGCGGCAGGAGGCCACTGAAGCTTTCTTT. Its protein is CASSAGRQEATEAFF. The gene calls are TRBV2 and TRBJ1-1; D is unclear. Trimming stripped 4 bases from V and 4 bases from J, with 16 bases between. The CDR3 is 15 amino acids. CDR1 and CDR2 (germline): SNHLY, FYNNEI.